Below, 18 T cell receptor beta chains from the same sample are listed, as sequenced in a study of blood T cell repertoires in COVID-19 (dated by TCRdb to about 2020). The library was prepared using the immunoSEQ multiplex PCR assay. The clones in this table, taken by TCRdb from immuneACCESS, are in-frame only. Not every clone is retained; where verified, under half of the shortfall comes from an unresolved V gene, and the cause of the rest is unknown. The sample profile shows 30,000 to 45,000 clones; roughly 80% of them were found once. The top ten constitute more than 8.5% of the sample. Sequenced input: peripheral blood. Receptors originate from a man aged 60-69 years in a cohort sampled during active COVID-19.

This chain uses TRBV18 with TRBJ1-5, with D possibly TRBD1 on 5 matching bases. V was cut by 3 bases and J by 5 bases, with 8 bases left in between. The germline V gene has CDR1 KGHSH and CDR2 LQKENI. This CDR3 is 13 amino acids long. CDR3 protein: CASSPGQDQPQHF. The CDR3 DNA follows: TGTGCCAGCTCACCGGGGCAGGATCAGCCCCAGCATTTT.

The V and J genes are TRBV4-1 and TRBJ2-2, with a weak D call TRBD1 (5 bases). Trimming shortened V by 4 bases and J by 7 bases, and 19 bases separated the two germline ends. The V gene's germline CDR1 is MGHRA and CDR2 YSYEKL. The CDR3 spans 16 residues. The CDR3 region is CASSLEWVQGGGELFF. The CDR3 nucleotides read TGCGCCAGCAGCCTAGAGTGGGTCCAGGGTGGCGGGGAGCTGTTTTTT.

This chain joins TRBV4-1 and TRBJ2-3; 8 nucleotides line up with TRBD2. CDR1 MGHRA and CDR2 YSYEKL come from the germline V gene. The CDR3 runs 18 residues. The V segment lost 0 bases and the J segment 0 bases; nucleotides outside the gene matches: 8. CDR3: CASSQDRTSSSSTDTQYF. Written as DNA, the CDR3 is TGCGCCAGCAGCCAAGATCGGACTAGCAGTTCTAGCACAGATACGCAGTATTTT.

The rearrangement joins TRBV28 to TRBJ2-1; 12 nucleotides line up with TRBD1. CDR1 is MDHEN and CDR2 is SYDVKM in the germline V gene. J was trimmed by 4 bases and V by 3 bases; bases with no gene match: 4. This CDR3 contains 16 residues. For the CDR3, the DNA is TGTGCCAGCAGTTTCGGGGGACAGGGGGCTTACAATGAGCAGTTCTTC. Translated, it gives CASSFGGQGAYNEQFF.

The V call is TRBV7-2, the J call TRBJ2-1; 10 bases align to TRBD1. From germline, CDR1 is SGHTA and CDR2 FQGNSA. V trimming: 5 bases; J trimming: 4 bases; junction bases outside the gene matches: 5. This CDR3 spans 15 amino acids. The CDR3 loop reads CASSIDRGLYNEQFF. The DNA for the CDR3 is TGTGCCAGCAGCATCGACAGGGGGCTTTACAATGAGCAGTTCTTC.

J is TRBJ2-1 and V is TRBV19; no clear D gene. This CDR3 has 12 residues. Trimming stripped 3 bases from V and 6 bases from J, with 6 bases between. CDR1 and CDR2 from the germline V gene are LNHDA and SQIVND (reference sequence). The CDR3 sequence: CASSMSSNEQFF. The CDR3 bases are TGTGCCAGTAGTATGTCTTCCAATGAGCAGTTCTTC.

J is TRBJ2-1 and V is TRBV10-2; 14 bases match TRBD2. The CDR3 totals 16 residues. In germline, CDR1 is WSHSY, CDR2 SAAADI. Losses at the gene ends were 6 bases for V and 7 bases for J; bases not matched to a gene: 8. In DNA, the CDR3 is TGCGCCAGCAGAACCCGACTAGCGGGAGGGGTTAATGAGCAGTTCTTC. Protein product: CASRTRLAGGVNEQFF.

The chain carries TRBV27 and TRBJ2-7; a weak D match, TRBD2 (6 bases). Trimming removed 3 bases from V and 1 base from J, with 10 bases in between. This CDR3 spans 14 amino acids. The V gene's germline CDR1 is MNHEY and CDR2 SMNVEV (reference sequence). The CDR3 DNA is TGTGCCAGCAGTTTCAGCGGGCTTTCCTACGAGCAGTACTTC. Its translation: CASSFSGLSYEQYF.

The chain has TRBV13 and TRBJ1-2; 7 bases are shared with TRBD1. This CDR3 has 15 residues. The junction had 10 bases not matched to a gene; V was cut back by 4 bases and J by 5 bases. The germline V gene has CDR1 PRHDT and CDR2 FYEKMQ (reference sequence). CDR3 sequence reads: CASSSSPGQRYGYTF. CDR3 nucleotide sequence: TGTGCCAGCAGCTCCTCCCCGGGACAGCGATATGGCTACACCTTC.

The genes are TRBV18 and TRBJ1-1; D is unclear. CDR1 is KGHSH, CDR2 LQKENI, per germline. The germline V and J ends were trimmed by 6 bases and 0 bases, with 14 bases remaining between them. This CDR3 is built from 15 residues. CDR3 nucleotide sequence: TGTGCCAGCTCCACAAACGAGGTGGTGAACACTGAAGCTTTCTTT. This sequence encodes CASSTNEVVNTEAFF. The full variable domain, completed using reference TRBV18 and TRBJ1-1, is NAGVMQNPRHLVRRRGQEARLRCSPMKGHSHVYWYRQLPEEGLKFMVYLQKENIIDESGMPKERFSAEFPKEGPSILRIQQVVRGDSAAYFCASSTNEVVNTEAFFGQGTRLTVV.

J is TRBJ2-3 and V is TRBV29-1; D remains ambiguous. Trimming removed 1 base at V and 5 bases at J, with 7 bases between. The germline CDR1 and CDR2 sequences are SQVTM and ANQGSEA. The CDR3 is 12 amino acids. The CDR3 spells CSVEGARDTQYF. The CDR3 DNA sequence: TGCAGCGTTGAAGGCGCTCGAGATACGCAGTATTTT.

The count of this clone is one. The J gene is TRBJ1-5, the V gene TRBV6-5; a weak D match, TRBD1 (5 bases). The germline CDR1 and CDR2 sequences are MNHEY and SVGAGI. This CDR3 contains 15 residues. The V gene lost 9 bases and the J gene lost 0 bases, with 15 bases spanning the gap. CDR3: CASQSAGGSNQPQHF. The CDR3 nucleotides are TGTGCCAGTCAATCCGCGGGGGGTAGCAATCAGCCCCAGCATTTT.

This clone is a singleton in its sample. The V gene is TRBV7-2, the J gene TRBJ1-4; TRBD1 agrees at 8 bases. V lost 3 bases to trimming and J lost 7 bases; unmatched junction nucleotides: 4. Germline values: CDR1 SGHTA, CDR2 FQGNSA. There are 14 residues in the CDR3. This CDR3 reads CASSFRGRSEKLFF. CDR3 nucleotide sequence: TGTGCCAGCAGCTTCAGGGGGCGCAGTGAAAAACTGTTTTTT.

The J gene is TRBJ2-7, the V gene TRBV15; TRBD2 might be the D (6 bases). The CDR3 covers 15 residues. Trimming stripped 0 bases from V and 7 bases from J, with 16 bases between. From germline, CDR1 is LNHNV and CDR2 YYDKDF (reference sequence). Here the CDR3 reads CATSRELGTLGEQYF. CDR3 coding DNA: TGTGCCACCAGCAGAGAGCTGGGGACTTTAGGGGAGCAGTACTTC.

The chain employs TRBV30 and TRBJ1-1; D is undetermined. V lost 4 bases and J lost 1, with 7 bases in between. Looked up from germline, CDR1 is GTSNPN and CDR2 is SVGIG (reference sequence). The length of the CDR3 is 12 residues. CDR3 in DNA: TGTGCCTGGAACCTGCGGAACACTGAAGCTTTCTTT. It specifies CAWNLRNTEAFF.

This chain links TRBV19 with TRBJ1-2; TRBD1 might be the D (6 bases). This CDR3 comprises 14 residues. Trimming pared 2 bases from V and 4 bases from J, leaving 11 bases between. Germline lookup yields CDR1 LNHDA and CDR2 SQIVND (reference sequence). The DNA for the CDR3 is TGTGCCAGTAGTATACCGGGCAGGGGCTATGGCTACACCTTC. This gives the protein CASSIPGRGYGYTF. Looking up the rest from reference TRBV19 and TRBJ1-2 gives the full variable domain: DGGITQSPKYLFRKEGQNVTLSCEQNLNHDAMYWYRQDPGQGLRLIYYSQIVNDFQKGDIAEGYSVSREKKESFPLTVTSAQKNPTAFYLCASSIPGRGYGYTFGSGTRLTVV.

The chain is built from TRBV4-3 and TRBJ2-6; the D gene is possibly TRBD2 (7 bases). CDR1 and CDR2 from the germline V gene are LGHNA and YSLEER. Trimming pared 0 bases from V and 0 bases from J, leaving 15 bases between. This CDR3 spans 19 amino acids. CDR3: CASSQDRLGGGSGANVLTF. The CDR3 DNA reads TGCGCCAGCAGCCAAGATCGTTTAGGGGGGGGCTCTGGGGCCAACGTCCTGACTTTC.

The gene calls are TRBV5-1 and TRBJ2-1, with D possibly TRBD1 on 5 matching bases. CDR3 length equals 17 residues. V was clipped by 0 bases and J by 1 base, with 14 bases between them. The V gene's germline CDR1 is SGHRS and CDR2 YFSETQ. The chain's CDR3 is CASSLALQGWSYNEQFF. CDR3 coding DNA: TGCGCCAGCAGCTTGGCCCTGCAGGGATGGTCCTACAATGAGCAGTTCTTC.